These 22 T cell receptor beta chains were sequenced from one sample in a study of T cell repertoires in cytomegalovirus infection. Their target antigens are unknown. TCRdb itself ran the reads through MiXCR, one entry per CDR3 protein. The top ten hold roughly an eighth of the sample, which has about 920,000 distinct CDR3 sequences, around 32% seen once. The source was cultured CD8+ T cells from PBMCs, collected from culture after CMV antigen stimulation. The receptor source for this set is a human donor in good health (CMV status not recorded). Some clones in this sample may be carry-over from other donors' samples.

As to this clonotype: This sequence may be a read error, since a much larger clone differs from it by one base. The chain is built from TRBV4-1 and TRBJ2-1, with TRBD2 matching over 9 bases. Germline-derived CDR1 and CDR2 are MGHRA and YSYEKL. CDR3 length: 16 residues. CDR3 in amino acids: CASRSAGGSTYNEQSF. The CDR3 DNA reads TGCGCCAGCAGGTCAGCGGGGGGCTCCACCTACAATGAGCAGTCCTTC.

Here the CDR3 reads CASSPDRGTGNTIYF. Here the CDR3 DNA reads TGTGCCAGTAGTCCGGACAGGGGAACTGGAAACACCATATATTTT. The J gene is TRBJ1-3, the V gene TRBV19; 9 bases fit TRBD1. The V and J ends lost 5 bases and 2 bases, in that order; junction bases with no gene match: 4. Per the germline V gene, CDR1 is LNHDA and CDR2 is SQIVND (reference sequence). This CDR3 has 15 amino acids.

In this sample, this clonotype turned up a few times. The J gene is TRBJ1-6, the V gene TRBV4-3, with D uncertain. In germline, CDR1 is LGHNA, CDR2 YSLEER. The CDR3 contains 17 residues. V dropped 0 bases and J dropped 4 bases, with 13 bases sitting between them. This CDR3 reads CASSQDRWDRYNSPLHF. The CDR3 nucleotides are TGCGCCAGCAGCCAAGATAGGTGGGATCGGTATAATTCACCCCTCCACTTT.

This clonotype has more than one count but fewer than ten. The chain combines TRBV7-8 with TRBJ2-5, with D possibly matching TRBD1 (5 bases). Germline assignment: CDR1 SGHVS and CDR2 FQNEAQ. The CDR3 spans 15 residues. V was shortened by 4 bases and J by 2 bases, with 14 bases between the two germline ends. The CDR3 region has the DNA TGTGCCAGCAGCTCCCTCTTGACAGTTCAAGAGACCCAGTACTTC. It encodes CASSSLLTVQETQYF.

This clonotype was observed at least ten times. This chain links TRBV4-1 with TRBJ2-3; D unclear. This CDR3 spans 18 amino acids. V lost 1 base and J 0 bases, leaving 17 bases between the germline ends. Germline CDR1 and CDR2: MGHRA and YSYEKL. The CDR3 DNA follows: TGCGCCAGCAGCCAAGGACTTCCGCGCGGTACTAGCACAGATACGCAGTATTTT. Its translation is CASSQGLPRGTSTDTQYF.

This clonotype was detected many times. The gene calls are TRBV11-2 and TRBJ1-5, with D possibly matching TRBD1 (6 bases). Trimming stripped 3 bases from V and 7 bases from J, with 13 bases between. The CDR3 sequence is 14 residues long. Germline V gene data show CDR1 as SGHAT and CDR2 as FQNNGV. CDR3 amino acids: CASSFTGRGQPQHF. CDR3 in DNA: TGTGCCAGCAGCTTTACAGGGAGGGGACAGCCCCAGCATTTT.

The genes are TRBV5-1 and TRBJ2-1; 9 bases are a match to TRBD1. The CDR3 has 16 amino acids. Unmatched junction bases numbered 12, after V lost 3 bases and J lost 8 bases. Germline values: CDR1 SGHRS, CDR2 YFSETQ. The CDR3 DNA reads as TGCGCCAGCAGCTCCCAGAGGGACAGGGTTTATGATGAGCAGTTCTTC. Encoded protein: CASSSQRDRVYDEQFF.

This clonotype was picked up a small number of times. The chain joins TRBV7-2 to TRBJ2-5; 9 bases line up with TRBD1. CDR3 length: 17 amino acids. Germline values: CDR1 SGHTA, CDR2 FQGNSA. V shed 1 base, J shed 4 bases, and the junction held 10 bases outside the gene matches. The CDR3 loop is CASSLGGDREVGETQYF. CDR3 sequence (DNA): TGTGCCAGCAGCTTAGGTGGGGACAGGGAAGTTGGAGAGACCCAGTACTTC.

CDR3 residues: CDSSYNWVERGAYEQYV. CDR3 nucleotide sequence: TGTGACAGCAGTTATAACTGGGTTGAACGGGGGGCATACGAGCAGTACGTC. The J gene is TRBJ2-7, the V gene TRBV6-2 or TRBV6-3; D is perhaps TRBD2 (7 bases). CDR3 length equals 17 residues. Germline V CDR1 and CDR2: MNHEY, SVGEGT.

The V call is TRBV2, the J call TRBJ2-3; maybe TRBD1 (5 bases). V was clipped by 3 bases and J by 2 bases, with 9 bases between them. The CDR3 length is 14 residues. Looked up from germline, CDR1 is SNHLY and CDR2 is FYNNEI. CDR3 coding DNA: TGTGCCAGCAGTGAGCAGGGCCTCACAGATACGCAGTATTTT. Translated, it gives CASSEQGLTDTQYF.

At least ten counts were recorded for this clonotype. The chain uses TRBV7-3 and TRBJ2-1, with TRBD2 matching over 10 bases. V was clipped by 0 bases and J by 3 bases; unmatched bases: 2. In germline, CDR1 is SGHTA, CDR2 FQGTGA. The CDR3 sequence is 16 residues long. The CDR3 nucleotides read TGTGCCAGCAGCTTAACGGCTAGCGGGGGCTACAATGAGCAGTTCTTC. Protein product: CASSLTASGGYNEQFF.

CDR3 coding DNA: TGTGCCAGCAGTTTTTCCGAGGGGCGCGAGCAGTACTTC. Translating gives CASSFSEGREQYF. This chain links TRBV27 with TRBJ2-7, with D perhaps assigned TRBD1 or TRBD2 (5 bases each). The germline gives CDR1 MNHEY, CDR2 SMNVEV (reference sequence). The CDR3 totals 13 residues. V lost 3 bases and J lost 6, with 12 bases in between.

The chain is built from TRBV3-1 and TRBJ2-1; D may be TRBD2 (5 bases). V dropped 0 bases and J dropped 0 bases, with 18 bases sitting between them. CDR3 length equals 19 residues. The germline V gene encodes CDR1 LGHDT and CDR2 YNNKEL (reference sequence). CDR3 nucleotide sequence: TGTGCCAGCAGCCAAGATGGGTCTCGGGGTACCCGCTCCTACAATGAGCAGTTCTTC. Amino acids: CASSQDGSRGTRSYNEQFF.

This clonotype was detected many times. J is TRBJ1-1 and V is TRBV7-8; D is ambiguous. Per germline, CDR1 SGHVS and CDR2 FQNEAQ. CDR3 size: 15 residues. Between the trimmed V and J ends, which lost 3 bases and 2 bases, there was a span of 13 bases. CDR3 sequence: CASSFPWGSNTEAFF. Here the CDR3 DNA reads TGTGCCAGCAGCTTCCCCTGGGGATCCAACACTGAAGCTTTCTTT.

The rearrangement joins TRBV19 to TRBJ2-5; a weak D match, TRBD1 (6 bases). The ends were cut back, 4 bases at V and 1 base at J, with 10 bases in the middle. Germline assignment: CDR1 LNHDA and CDR2 SQIVND (reference sequence). This CDR3 has 14 amino acids. The CDR3 bases are TGTGCCAGTAGTAAAAGGACAGTCCAAGAGACCCAGTACTTC. Its translation: CASSKRTVQETQYF.

This clonotype was observed a handful of times. In DNA, the CDR3 is TGTGCCAGCAGACAAACAGGGGGCGCTTATGGCTACACCTTC. Protein product: CASRQTGGAYGYTF. V and J are TRBV14 and TRBJ1-2; 9 positions agree with TRBD1. The V gene's germline CDR1 is SGHDN and CDR2 FVKESK. The CDR3 has 14 residues. V shed 6 bases, J shed 5 bases, and the junction held 7 bases outside the gene matches.

The V call is TRBV6-6, the J call TRBJ2-7; 8 bases are a match to TRBD1. The CDR3 is 16 residues long. Germline V lookup: CDR1 MNHNY, CDR2 SVGAGI (reference sequence). The ends lost 0 bases at V and 3 bases at J; junction bases unmatched: 7. The CDR3 region has the DNA TGTGCCAGCAGTTACTCGATACGGACAGGGTACTACGAGCAGTACGTC. Translation gives CASSYSIRTGYYEQYV.

This clonotype has a single count. This chain uses TRBV5-1 with TRBJ1-5; 9 bases map to TRBD1. The CDR3 spans 19 residues. The V gene's germline CDR1 is SGHRS and CDR2 YFSETQ. The V gene end was trimmed by 4 bases and the J gene end by 0 bases; junction bases not matched to a gene: 14. CDR3 DNA: TGCGCCAGCAGCGTAATCCGGGACAGGGAGCCTTATAGCAATCAGCCCCAGCATTTT. It is translated as CASSVIRDREPYSNQPQHF.

Only one count was recorded for this clonotype. This sequence may be a read error, since a much larger clone differs from it by one base. This chain connects TRBV7-2 to TRBJ2-1; 9 nucleotides match TRBD2. The CDR3 covers 15 residues. CDR1 SGHTA and CDR2 FQGNSA come from the germline V gene. The DNA for the CDR3 is TGTGCCAACAGCTTAACCGCGGGGGGGGAGGTTGAGCAGTTCTTC. It specifies CANSLTAGGEVEQFF.

This clonotype has just a few counts. V gene TRBV19 combines with J gene TRBJ2-6, with D possibly being TRBD1 (7 bases). Looked up from germline, CDR1 is LNHDA and CDR2 is SQIVND (reference sequence). V was clipped by 5 bases and J by 2 bases, with 10 bases between them. The length of the CDR3 is 15 residues. The CDR3 is CASSWRGPGANVLTF. The CDR3, as DNA: TGTGCCAGTAGTTGGAGGGGGCCTGGGGCCAACGTCCTGACTTTC.

This clonotype is a singleton in its sample. V gene TRBV12-3 or TRBV12-4 combines with J gene TRBJ2-1, with D perhaps matching TRBD1 (6 bases). Trimming removed 4 bases from V and 5 bases from J, with 15 bases in between. The length of the CDR3 is 15 residues. The CDR3 spells CASSSVGPGDNEQFF. CDR3 nucleotide sequence: TGTGCCAGCAGTTCGGTGGGGCCAGGGGACAATGAGCAGTTCTTC.

This clonotype has more than one count but fewer than ten. The chain is built from TRBV6-1 and TRBJ2-1; D is perhaps TRBD1 (6 bases). CDR1 is MNHNS and CDR2 is SASEGT in the germline V gene. V was clipped by 6 bases and J by 0 bases, with 12 bases between them. This CDR3 spans 15 amino acids. CDR3 DNA: TGTGCCAGCAGGATAGGACAGAGCTCCTACAATGAGCAGTTCTTC. The encoded protein is CASRIGQSSYNEQFF.